Below, one T cell receptor beta chain is given with its context. Different DNA sequences within this sample yield the same CDR3. This specimen belongs to a study of OX40 agonist ivuxolimab in advanced cancers. This CDR3 spans 14 amino acids. V was clipped by 3 bases and J by 8 bases; unmatched bases: 4. Germline CDR1 is KGHSH and CDR2 is LQKENI. Data came from immunoSEQ multiplex PCR; TCRdb stores just in-frame clones and leaves some out. The profile covers some 40,000 clones, with around 81% appearing a single time and approximately 37% taken by the ten largest. The sequence was obtained from an adult with an advanced solid tumor such as melanoma, head and neck, liver or kidney cancer. Sample: CD4+ or CD8+ T cells sorted from blood, taken in a trial of the OX40 agonist ivuxolimab. The rearrangement joins TRBV18 to TRBJ1-2; the match to TRBD1 covers 12 bases. CDR3 in DNA: TGTGCCAGCTCACCCGGGACAGGGGGCAGGGGCTACACCTTC. This encodes CASSPGTGGRGYTF.